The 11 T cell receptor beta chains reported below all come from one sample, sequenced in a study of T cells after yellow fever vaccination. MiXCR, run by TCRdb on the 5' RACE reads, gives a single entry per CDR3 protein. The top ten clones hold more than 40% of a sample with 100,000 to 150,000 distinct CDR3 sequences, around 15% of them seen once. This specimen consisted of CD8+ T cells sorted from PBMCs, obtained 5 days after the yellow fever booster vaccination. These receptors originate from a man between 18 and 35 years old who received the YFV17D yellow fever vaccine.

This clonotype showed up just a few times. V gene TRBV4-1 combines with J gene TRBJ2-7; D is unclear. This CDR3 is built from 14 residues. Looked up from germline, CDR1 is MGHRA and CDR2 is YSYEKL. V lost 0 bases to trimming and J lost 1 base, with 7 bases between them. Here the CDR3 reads CASSQEPRSYEQYF. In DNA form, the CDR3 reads TGCGCCAGCAGCCAAGAGCCGAGGTCCTACGAGCAGTACTTC.

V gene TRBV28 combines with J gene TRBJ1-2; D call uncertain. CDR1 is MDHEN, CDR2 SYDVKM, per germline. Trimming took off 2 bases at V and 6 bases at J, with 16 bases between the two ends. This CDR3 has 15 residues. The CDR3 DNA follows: TGTGCCAGCAGTTTACGTAACGTCGGGAACGATGGCTACACCTTC. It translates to CASSLRNVGNDGYTF.

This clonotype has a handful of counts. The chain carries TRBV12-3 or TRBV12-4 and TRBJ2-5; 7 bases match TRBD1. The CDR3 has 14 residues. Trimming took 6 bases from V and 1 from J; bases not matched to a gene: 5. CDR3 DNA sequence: TGTGCCAGCAGCCCGTCAGGGGGCCAAGAGACCCAGTACTTC. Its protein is CASSPSGGQETQYF.

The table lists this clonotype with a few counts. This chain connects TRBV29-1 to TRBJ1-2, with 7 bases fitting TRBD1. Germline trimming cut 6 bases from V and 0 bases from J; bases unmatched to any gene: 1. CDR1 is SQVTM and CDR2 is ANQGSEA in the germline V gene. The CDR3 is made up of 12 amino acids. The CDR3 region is CSVTGPNYGYTF. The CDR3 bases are TGCAGCGTGACAGGGCCTAACTATGGCTACACCTTC.

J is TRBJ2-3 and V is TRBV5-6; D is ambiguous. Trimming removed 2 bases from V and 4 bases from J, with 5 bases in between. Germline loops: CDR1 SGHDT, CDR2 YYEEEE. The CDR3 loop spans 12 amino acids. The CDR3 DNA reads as TGTGCCAGCAGCTTAGGATCAGATACGCAGTATTTT. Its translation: CASSLGSDTQYF.

CDR3 coding DNA: TGTGCCTCGGGACAGGGGTACAATGAGCAGTTCTTC. Translation gives CASGQGYNEQFF. The gene calls are TRBV27 and TRBJ2-1, with 10 nucleotides matching TRBD1. CDR3 length: 12 amino acids. V was pared by 11 bases and J by 4 bases, with 2 bases of the junction left unmatched. Germline values: CDR1 MNHEY, CDR2 SMNVEV (reference sequence).

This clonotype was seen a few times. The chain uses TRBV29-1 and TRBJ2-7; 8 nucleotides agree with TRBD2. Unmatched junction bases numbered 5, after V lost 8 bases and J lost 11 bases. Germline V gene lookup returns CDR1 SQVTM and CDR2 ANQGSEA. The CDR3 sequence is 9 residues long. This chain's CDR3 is CSSDGGEYV. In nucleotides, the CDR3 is TGCAGCTCTGACGGGGGGGAGTACGTC.

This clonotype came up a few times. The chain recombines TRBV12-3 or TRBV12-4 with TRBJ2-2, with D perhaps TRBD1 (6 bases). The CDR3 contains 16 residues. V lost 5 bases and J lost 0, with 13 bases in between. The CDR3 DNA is TGTGCCAGCAGTGGCTCAGGGGACGCGAACACCGGGGAGCTGTTTTTT. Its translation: CASSGSGDANTGELFF.

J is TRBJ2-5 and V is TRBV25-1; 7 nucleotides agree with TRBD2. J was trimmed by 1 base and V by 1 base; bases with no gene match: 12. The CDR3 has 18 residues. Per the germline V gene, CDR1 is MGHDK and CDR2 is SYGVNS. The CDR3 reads CASSESPLMTSPQETQYF. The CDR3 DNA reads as TGTGCCAGCAGTGAATCCCCACTCATGACTAGCCCCCAAGAGACCCAGTACTTC.

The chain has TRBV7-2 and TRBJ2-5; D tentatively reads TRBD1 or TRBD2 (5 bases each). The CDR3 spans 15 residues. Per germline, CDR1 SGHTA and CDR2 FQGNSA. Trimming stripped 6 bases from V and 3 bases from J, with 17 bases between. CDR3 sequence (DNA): TGTGCCAGCAGACCCCGGGACCTCCCCAAAGAGACCCAGTACTTC. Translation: CASRPRDLPKETQYF.

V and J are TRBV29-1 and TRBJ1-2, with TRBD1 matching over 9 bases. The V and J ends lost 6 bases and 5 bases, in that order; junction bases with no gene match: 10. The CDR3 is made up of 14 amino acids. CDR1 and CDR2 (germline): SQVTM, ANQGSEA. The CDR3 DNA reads TGCAGCGTCCAGGGGGGGACAGGGACATATGGCTACACCTTC. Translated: CSVQGGTGTYGYTF.